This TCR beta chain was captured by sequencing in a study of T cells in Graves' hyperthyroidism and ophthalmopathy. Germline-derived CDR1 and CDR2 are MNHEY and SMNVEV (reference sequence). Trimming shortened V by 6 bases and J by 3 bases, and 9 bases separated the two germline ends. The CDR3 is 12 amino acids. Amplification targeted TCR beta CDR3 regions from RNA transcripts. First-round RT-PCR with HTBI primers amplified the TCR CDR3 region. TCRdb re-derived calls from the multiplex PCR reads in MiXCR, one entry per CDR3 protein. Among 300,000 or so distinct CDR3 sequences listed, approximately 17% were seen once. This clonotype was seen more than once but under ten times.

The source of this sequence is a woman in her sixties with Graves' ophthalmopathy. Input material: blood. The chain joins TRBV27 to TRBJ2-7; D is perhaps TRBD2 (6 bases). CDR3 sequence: CASRSDYYEQYF. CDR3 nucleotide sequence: TGTGCCAGCAGATCGGACTACTACGAGCAGTACTTC.